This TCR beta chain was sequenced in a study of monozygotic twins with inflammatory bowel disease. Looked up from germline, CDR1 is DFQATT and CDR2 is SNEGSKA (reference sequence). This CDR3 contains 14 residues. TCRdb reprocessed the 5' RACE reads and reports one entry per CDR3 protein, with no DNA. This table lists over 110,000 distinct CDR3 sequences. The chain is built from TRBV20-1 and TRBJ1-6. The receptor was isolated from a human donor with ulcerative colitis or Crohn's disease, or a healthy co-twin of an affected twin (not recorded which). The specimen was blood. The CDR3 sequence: CSASRHRIDSPLHF.